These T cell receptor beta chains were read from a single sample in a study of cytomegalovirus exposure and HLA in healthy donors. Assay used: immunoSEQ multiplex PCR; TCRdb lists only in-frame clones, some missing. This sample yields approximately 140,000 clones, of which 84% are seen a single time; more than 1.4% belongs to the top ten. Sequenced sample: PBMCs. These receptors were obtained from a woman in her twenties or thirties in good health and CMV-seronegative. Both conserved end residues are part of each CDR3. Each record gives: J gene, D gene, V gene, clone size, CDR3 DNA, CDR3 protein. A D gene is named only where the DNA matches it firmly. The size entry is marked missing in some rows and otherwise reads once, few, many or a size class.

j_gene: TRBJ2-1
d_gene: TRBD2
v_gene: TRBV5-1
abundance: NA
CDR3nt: TGCGCCAGCAGCTTGGAGGCTAGCGGGGGGTACAATGAGCAGTTCTTC
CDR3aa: CASSLEASGGYNEQFF

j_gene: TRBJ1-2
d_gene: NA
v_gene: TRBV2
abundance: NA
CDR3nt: TGTGCCAGCAGCTCCCTCAGCGCACTTAACTATGGCTACACCTTC
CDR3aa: CASSSLSALNYGYTF

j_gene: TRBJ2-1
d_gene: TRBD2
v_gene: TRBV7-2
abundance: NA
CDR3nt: TGTGCCAGCAGCTTAAGACTAGCGGGGAGCTCCTACAATGAGCAGTTCTTC
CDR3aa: CASSLRLAGSSYNEQFF

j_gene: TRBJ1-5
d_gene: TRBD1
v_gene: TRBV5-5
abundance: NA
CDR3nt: TGTGCCAGCAGCTTACAGGGGAATCAGCCCCAGCATTTT
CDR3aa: CASSLQGNQPQHF

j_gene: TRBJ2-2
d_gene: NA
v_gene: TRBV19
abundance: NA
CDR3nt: TGTGCCAGTAGCGGGGGATATTACACCGGGGAGCTGTTTTTT
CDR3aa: CASSGGYYTGELFF

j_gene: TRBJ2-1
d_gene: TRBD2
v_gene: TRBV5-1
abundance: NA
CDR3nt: TGCGCCAGCAGCTTGGGGGCGGGGGGCTACTACAATGAGCAGTTCTTC
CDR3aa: CASSLGAGGYYNEQFF

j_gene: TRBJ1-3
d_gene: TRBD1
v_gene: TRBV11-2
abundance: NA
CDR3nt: TGTGCCACCCGCCCCACAGGGGTTCCCCCCTCTCTCTCTGGAAACACCATATATTTT
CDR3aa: CATRPTGVPPSLSGNTIYF

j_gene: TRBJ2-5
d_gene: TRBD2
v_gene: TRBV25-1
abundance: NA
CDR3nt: TGTGCCAGCAACCCCTGGGGCGGGGGGGCCGCGGAGACCCAGTACTTC
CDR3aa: CASNPWGGGAAETQYF

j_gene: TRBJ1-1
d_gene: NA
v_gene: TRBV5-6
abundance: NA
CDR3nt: TGTGCCAGCAGCTTGTTATCGAGCGCTGGCGCTTTCTTT
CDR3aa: CASSLLSSAGAFF

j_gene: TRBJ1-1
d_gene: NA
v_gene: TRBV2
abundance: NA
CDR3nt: TGTGCCAGCAGTGTTGTCCAGAACACTGAAGCTTTCTTT
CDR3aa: CASSVVQNTEAFF

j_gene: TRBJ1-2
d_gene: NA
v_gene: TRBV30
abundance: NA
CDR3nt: TGTGCCTGGAGCGCCCTAGGCGGGGTGGGCTACACCTTC
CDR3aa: CAWSALGGVGYTF

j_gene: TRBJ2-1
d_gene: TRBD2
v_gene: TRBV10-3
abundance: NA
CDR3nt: TGTGCCATCGGGGGAGGGGACAATGAGCAGTTCTTC
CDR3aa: CAIGGGDNEQFF

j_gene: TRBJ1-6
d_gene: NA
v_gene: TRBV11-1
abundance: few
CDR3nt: TGTGCCAGCAGCCAAGACCTAAAAGGGAGCCTCCACTTT
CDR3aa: CASSQDLKGSLHF

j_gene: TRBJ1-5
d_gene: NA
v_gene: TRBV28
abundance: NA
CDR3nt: TGTGCCAGCAGTGCCAGTTTTACCTGGCAGCCCCAGCATTTT
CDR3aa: CASSASFTWQPQHF

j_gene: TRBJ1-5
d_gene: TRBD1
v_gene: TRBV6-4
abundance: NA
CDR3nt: TGTGCCAGCAGCGAGAACAGGGGCCAGCCCCAGCATTTT
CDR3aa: CASSENRGQPQHF

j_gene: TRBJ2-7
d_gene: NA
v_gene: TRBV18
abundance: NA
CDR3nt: TGTGCCAGCTCACCACCGAGCCTTCTCCACGAGCAGTACTTC
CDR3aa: CASSPPSLLHEQYF

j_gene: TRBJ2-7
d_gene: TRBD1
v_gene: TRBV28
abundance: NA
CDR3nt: TGTGCCAGCAGCAGGGGGCAGGGGGCGACTTACGAGCAGTACTTC
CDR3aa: CASSRGQGATYEQYF

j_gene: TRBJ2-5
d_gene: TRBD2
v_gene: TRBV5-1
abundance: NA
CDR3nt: TGCGCCAGCAGCTTGAACGGGAGGGGGTTAGAAGAGACCCAGTACTTC
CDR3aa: CASSLNGRGLEETQYF

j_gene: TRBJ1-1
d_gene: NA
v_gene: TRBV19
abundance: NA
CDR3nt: TGTGCCAGTAGTATCCGCCGGGGTAGGAACACTGAAGCTTTCTTT
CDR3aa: CASSIRRGRNTEAFF

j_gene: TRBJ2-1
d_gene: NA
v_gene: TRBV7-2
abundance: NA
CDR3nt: TGTGCCAGCAGCTTGGACAGCTACAATGAGCAGTTCTTC
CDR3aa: CASSLDSYNEQFF

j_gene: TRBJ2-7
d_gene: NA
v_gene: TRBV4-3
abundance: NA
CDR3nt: TGCGCCAGCAGCCAAGATTTGGGGGCCCAATACGAGCAGTACTTC
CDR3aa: CASSQDLGAQYEQYF

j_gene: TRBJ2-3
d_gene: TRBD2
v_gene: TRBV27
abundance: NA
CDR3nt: TGTGCCAGCAGTAAGGCTAGCGGGGGGACCGCGCGACTCACAGATACGCAGTATTTT
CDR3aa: CASSKASGGTARLTDTQYF